The 18 T cell receptor beta chains given below trace back to one sample, sequenced in a study of cytomegalovirus exposure and HLA in healthy donors. PCR involved 60 Vbeta and 13 Jbeta primers. Assay: immunoSEQ multiplex PCR; the TCRdb copy retains only in-frame clones and omits some. The data contain under 200,000 clones, 68% of them singletons. The sequenced sample consisted of PBMCs. The receptor source for this set is a man in his forties or fifties in good health and CMV-seronegative.

The V call is TRBV29-1, the J call TRBJ1-1; the D gene is possibly TRBD1 (5 bases). The length of the CDR3 is 13 residues. The V end was cut by 4 bases, the J end by 11 bases, with 20 bases between. CDR1 SQVTM and CDR2 ANQGSEA come from the germline V gene. CDR3: CSVGPGTFSMAFF. In nucleotides, the CDR3 is TGCAGCGTTGGGCCCGGGACTTTCTCGATGGCTTTCTTT.

The rearrangement joins TRBV5-1 to TRBJ1-2; TRBD1 might be the D (6 bases). The ends were cut back, 4 bases at V and 0 bases at J, with 13 bases in the middle. The CDR3 is 15 residues long. The germline CDR1 and CDR2 sequences are SGHRS and YFSETQ. This CDR3 reads CASSQGQGTNYGYTF. The DNA for the CDR3 is TGCGCCAGCAGCCAGGGACAAGGGACTAACTATGGCTACACCTTC.

The chain has TRBV7-9 and TRBJ2-1; 8 nucleotides match TRBD2. Germline V gene data show CDR1 as SEHNR and CDR2 as FQNEAQ (reference sequence). The V and J ends lost 5 bases and 8 bases, in that order; junction bases with no gene match: 11. The CDR3 runs 15 residues. CDR3 in amino acids: CASSTSGLTFYEQFF. For the CDR3, the DNA is TGTGCCAGCAGCACTAGCGGACTTACTTTTTATGAGCAGTTCTTC.

A few counts support this clone. This chain joins TRBV6-4 and TRBJ1-1, with D hard to call. The length of the CDR3 is 14 residues. Germline lookup yields CDR1 MRHNA and CDR2 SNTAGT. Trimming left V 8 bases short and J 0 bases short, with 13 bases between. Here the CDR3 DNA reads TGTGCCAGCTCCCGAACAGTCATGAACACTGAAGCTTTCTTT. This gives the protein CASSRTVMNTEAFF.

The rearrangement uses TRBV5-1 and TRBJ2-3; TRBD2 is a possible D gene (5 bases). CDR3 length equals 15 residues. V lost 2 bases to trimming and J lost 3 bases, with 13 bases between them. The germline gives CDR1 SGHRS, CDR2 YFSETQ. In nucleotides, the CDR3 is TGCGCCAGCAGCTTAAGTTCACCGGGGACAGATACGCAGTATTTT. Protein: CASSLSSPGTDTQYF.

The chain couples TRBV7-9 to TRBJ1-2, with 7 bases matching TRBD1. Trimming cost V 2 bases and J 3 bases; bases outside gene matches: 6. This CDR3 has 15 amino acids. The germline gives CDR1 SEHNR, CDR2 FQNEAQ (reference sequence). The CDR3 here is CASSLNGQVDYGYTF. CDR3 DNA: TGTGCCAGCAGCTTAAATGGACAGGTAGACTATGGCTACACCTTC.

The chain links TRBV5-1 to TRBJ2-5, with D possibly TRBD1 on 5 matching bases. This CDR3 is 15 amino acids long. V was pared by 0 bases and J by 4 bases, with 13 bases between. Per germline, CDR1 SGHRS and CDR2 YFSETQ. The CDR3 protein is CASSLGQPGGETQYF. In DNA, the CDR3 is TGCGCCAGCAGCTTGGGACAGCCGGGCGGAGAGACCCAGTACTTC.

This clone occurred once. The junction differs from germline at one of its ends, possibly a read error. The V and J genes are TRBV7-7 and TRBJ2-5; 9 nucleotides line up with TRBD1. The CDR3 runs to 18 residues. Germline-derived CDR1 and CDR2 are SSHAT and FNYEAQ (reference sequence). CDR3 sequence reads: CASSLGYTGTGLWETQYF. CDR3 nucleotides: TGTGCTAGCAGCTTAGGGTACACCGGGACAGGGCTTTGGGAGACCCAGTACTTC.

V is TRBV9 and J is TRBJ2-7, with D perhaps TRBD1 (8 bases). The CDR3 has 15 residues. Deletions cut 5 bases from V and 3 bases from J, with 18 bases between. Germline assignment: CDR1 SGDLS and CDR2 YYNGEE. The CDR3 protein is CASRDHRGDYYEQYF. As DNA, the CDR3 is TGTGCCAGCAGGGACCACAGGGGGGACTACTACGAGCAGTACTTC.

The V and J genes are TRBV6-1 and TRBJ1-4, with D possibly TRBD1 on 5 matching bases. Germline CDR1 and CDR2: MNHNS and SASEGT. The length of the CDR3 is 15 residues. V lost 7 bases, J lost 8 bases, and 20 bases lay in between. The CDR3 DNA sequence: TGTGCCAGCAACCTAAGGGGAGGAGTGGGCGAAAAACTGTTTTTT. Translating it yields CASNLRGGVGEKLFF.

This rearrangement joins TRBV25-1 to TRBJ2-7; 7 bases fit TRBD1. V lost 3 bases to trimming and J lost 6 bases; unmatched junction nucleotides: 2. Germline V gene sequence: CDR1 MGHDK, CDR2 SYGVNS. The CDR3 runs to 12 residues. The CDR3 sequence: CASSDRQGEQYF. CDR3 DNA: TGTGCCAGCAGTGATAGACAGGGCGAGCAGTACTTC.

The V and J genes are TRBV10-3 and TRBJ2-2, with TRBD1 identical over 9 bases. The CDR3 extends over 18 amino acids. With 4 bases clipped from V and 1 base from J, the junction kept 10 bases outside the gene matches. Germline V CDR1 and CDR2: ENHRY, SYGVKD. The CDR3 DNA is TGTGCCATCAGTGCCCGGCCCGGGACAGGGATGAACACCGGGGAGCTGTTTTTT. This encodes CAISARPGTGMNTGELFF.

This chain links TRBV5-1 with TRBJ1-1; 12 bases fit TRBD1. Germline CDR1 SGHRS, CDR2 YFSETQ. After removal of 2 bases from V and 3 bases from J, the junction contained 8 bases not matched to a gene. The CDR3 is 17 residues long. The CDR3 region is CASSFAGTGGADTEAFF. The CDR3 coding sequence is TGCGCCAGCAGCTTCGCCGGGACAGGGGGCGCGGACACTGAAGCTTTCTTT.

The rearrangement uses TRBV29-1 and TRBJ2-7; D is unclear. CDR1 and CDR2 from the germline V gene are SQVTM and ANQGSEA. This CDR3 region has 11 residues. Trimming pared 4 bases from V and 4 bases from J, leaving 8 bases between. CDR3 loop: CSVVRDYEQYF. In DNA form, the CDR3 reads TGCAGCGTTGTGAGAGATTACGAGCAGTACTTC.

V and J are TRBV2 and TRBJ2-1; maybe TRBD2 (5 bases). The CDR3 length is 14 residues. Germline lookup yields CDR1 SNHLY and CDR2 FYNNEI. V was pared by 4 bases and J by 8 bases, with 15 bases between. CDR3 DNA: TGTGCCAGCAGTGGTAAGGTACAGAGGGATGAGCAGTTCTTC. Protein: CASSGKVQRDEQFF.

J is TRBJ2-7 and V is TRBV6-5; 11 positions match TRBD2. Germline V gene data show CDR1 as MNHEY and CDR2 as SVGAGI. Trimming removed 0 bases from V and 5 bases from J; junction bases left unmatched: 6. The CDR3 consists of 16 residues. CDR3: CASSYSASGGPHEQYF. The DNA for the CDR3 is TGTGCCAGCAGTTACTCTGCTAGCGGGGGGCCCCACGAGCAGTACTTC.

The chain links TRBV7-6 to TRBJ2-7; 12 bases are shared with TRBD2. Germline trimming cut 5 bases from V and 2 bases from J; bases unmatched to any gene: 13. The V gene's germline CDR1 is SGHVS and CDR2 FNYEAQ. CDR3 length equals 18 residues. The CDR3 region has the DNA TGTGCCAGCAGCCCAGGGCCCCCACTAGCGGGGGGTACCTACGAGCAGTACTTC. Its protein product is CASSPGPPLAGGTYEQYF. The full variable domain, its missing parts supplied by reference TRBV7-6 and TRBJ2-7, is GAGVSQSPRYKVTKRGQDVALRCDPISGHVSLYWYRQALGQGPEFLTYFNYEAQQDKSGLPNDRFSAERPEGSISTLTIQRTEQRDSAMYRCASSPGPPLAGGTYEQYFGPGTRLTVT.

This chain connects TRBV19 to TRBJ2-1; 10 positions match TRBD1. V trimming: 10 bases; J trimming: 8 bases; junction bases outside the gene matches: 17. CDR3 length: 16 amino acids. The germline gives CDR1 LNHDA, CDR2 SQIVND (reference sequence). The CDR3 DNA is TGTGCCACCACTGCTCGACCGGGACAGGGGAGTCATGAGCAGTTCTTC. It encodes CATTARPGQGSHEQFF.